The rows below give T cell receptor beta chains drawn from one sample of a study of shared clonotypes between healthy human individuals. Sequencing was performed with immunoSEQ multiplex PCR; in TCRdb, only in-frame clones are kept and a portion is missing. The sample holds hundreds of thousands of clones; around 81% are singletons and the top ten take around 12%. The sample comprised PBMCs. These receptors all stem from a woman aged 40 to 50 in good health. Some clones in this sample may be carry-over from other donors' samples. Each CDR3 is given with its conserved first and last residue. Fields, in order: V gene, J gene, clone size, D gene, CDR3 protein, CDR3 DNA. The D gene is left open where the match is weak. Clone size is stated in some rows and not others, as once, few, many or a class when expanded.

V: TRBV11-3
J: TRBJ1-2
size: -
D: TRBD1
CDR3: CASRTGGGRGYTF
DNA: TGTGCCAGCAGGACAGGGGGCGGGAGGGGCTACACCTTC

V: TRBV27
J: TRBJ2-1
size: -
D: TRBD2
CDR3: CASSLKGGRGNEQFF
DNA: TGTGCCAGCAGTTTGAAAGGAGGGAGGGGCAATGAGCAGTTCTTC

V: TRBV10-1
J: TRBJ2-1
size: -
D: TRBD1
CDR3: CASSAGQFRNEQFF
DNA: TGCGCCAGCAGTGCGGGACAGTTTAGGAATGAGCAGTTCTTC

V: TRBV7-9
J: TRBJ1-2
size: -
D: -
CDR3: CASSFGGDGYTF
DNA: TGTGCCAGCAGCTTCGGAGGGGACGGCTACACCTTC

V: TRBV18
J: TRBJ2-1
size: -
D: -
CDR3: CASSPKKGSGSDEQFF
DNA: TGTGCCAGCTCACCGAAAAAGGGTAGCGGTTCGGATGAGCAGTTCTTC

V: TRBV28
J: TRBJ1-5
size: -
D: -
CDR3: CASSPTGPVEPQHF
DNA: TGTGCCAGCAGCCCAACAGGGCCGGTTGAGCCCCAGCATTTT

V: TRBV30
J: TRBJ1-3
size: -
D: -
CDR3: CAWVQGWGGNTIYF
DNA: TGTGCCTGGGTACAGGGTTGGGGTGGAAACACCATATATTTT

V: TRBV4-1
J: TRBJ2-1
size: -
D: TRBD2
CDR3: CASSQDPGGPYEQFF
DNA: TGCGCCAGCAGCCAAGATCCGGGAGGGCCCTATGAGCAGTTCTTC

V: TRBV13
J: TRBJ1-1
size: -
D: -
CDR3: CASSKFRFPEAFF
DNA: TGTGCCAGCAGCAAGTTCCGGTTTCCTGAAGCTTTCTTT

V: TRBV5-4
J: TRBJ2-5
size: -
D: -
CDR3: CASSAGLRGGETQYF
DNA: TGTGCCAGCAGTGCGGGGTTAAGGGGCGGGGAGACCCAGTACTTC

V: TRBV2
J: TRBJ1-3
size: -
D: -
CDR3: CASSEAGVGNTIYF
DNA: TGTGCCAGCAGTGAAGCAGGGGTTGGAAACACCATATATTTT

V: TRBV6-6
J: TRBJ2-2
size: -
D: TRBD2
CDR3: CASSAQPGLASGELFF
DNA: TGTGCCAGCAGTGCACAACCGGGACTAGCGTCCGGGGAGCTGTTTTTT

V: TRBV29-1
J: TRBJ1-1
size: few
D: -
CDR3: CSVGRRNTEAFF
DNA: TGCAGCGTCGGGAGACGGAACACTGAAGCTTTCTTT

V: TRBV28
J: TRBJ1-4
size: -
D: TRBD1
CDR3: CASSPRQGSKLFF
DNA: TGTGCCAGCAGTCCACGACAGGGGTCAAAACTGTTTTTT

V: TRBV5-1
J: TRBJ2-7
size: -
D: TRBD1
CDR3: CASSLFGTGVYEQYF
DNA: TGCGCCAGCAGCTTGTTCGGGACAGGGGTCTACGAGCAGTACTTC

V: TRBV18
J: TRBJ2-1
size: -
D: TRBD1
CDR3: CASSRDRARSWEQFF
DNA: TGTGCCAGCTCAAGGGACAGGGCTCGATCATGGGAGCAGTTCTTC

V: TRBV5-6
J: TRBJ1-2
size: -
D: TRBD1
CDR3: CASSFDRVGSGYTF
DNA: TGTGCCAGCAGCTTCGACAGGGTTGGAAGTGGCTACACCTTC

V: TRBV5-5
J: TRBJ2-7
size: -
D: TRBD1
CDR3: CASSLMTGADEQYF
DNA: TGTGCCAGCAGCCTGATGACAGGGGCAGACGAGCAGTACTTC

V: TRBV5-1
J: TRBJ2-3
size: -
D: TRBD2
CDR3: CASSLGRGGSDTQYF
DNA: TGCGCCAGCAGCTTGGGTCGGGGCGGGAGTGATACGCAGTATTTT

V: TRBV7-2
J: TRBJ2-5
size: -
D: TRBD2
CDR3: CASSLAAGSGETQYF
DNA: TGTGCCAGCAGCTTAGCGGCCGGTAGCGGGGAGACCCAGTACTTC

V: TRBV5-5
J: TRBJ2-2
size: -
D: -
CDR3: CASSLGRFPGAGELFF
DNA: TGTGCCAGCAGCTTGGGCAGGTTTCCAGGCGCCGGGGAGCTGTTTTTT

V: TRBV5-6
J: TRBJ2-7
size: -
D: -
CDR3: CASSFGSQGDKQYF
DNA: TGTGCCAGCAGCTTTGGTTCCCAGGGTGACAAGCAGTACTTC